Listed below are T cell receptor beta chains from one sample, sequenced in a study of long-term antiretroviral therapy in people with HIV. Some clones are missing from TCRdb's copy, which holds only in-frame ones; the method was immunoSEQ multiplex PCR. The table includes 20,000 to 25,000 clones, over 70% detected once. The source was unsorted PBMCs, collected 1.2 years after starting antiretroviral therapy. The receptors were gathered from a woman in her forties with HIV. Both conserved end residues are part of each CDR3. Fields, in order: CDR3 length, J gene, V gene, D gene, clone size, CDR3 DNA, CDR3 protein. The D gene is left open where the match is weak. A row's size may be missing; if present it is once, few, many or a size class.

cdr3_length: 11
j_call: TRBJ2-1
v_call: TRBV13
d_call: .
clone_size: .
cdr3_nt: TGTGCCAGCAGCTTAGGAGTTGAGCAGTTCTTC
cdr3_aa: CASSLGVEQFF

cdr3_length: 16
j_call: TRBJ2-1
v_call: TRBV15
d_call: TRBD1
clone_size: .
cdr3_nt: TGTGCCACCAGCAAAGCTCTTTGGACAGGGGGCAATGAGCAGTTCTTC
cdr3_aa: CATSKALWTGGNEQFF

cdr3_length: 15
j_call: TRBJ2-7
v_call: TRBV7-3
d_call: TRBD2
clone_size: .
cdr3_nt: TGTGCCAGCAGCTTCGACATGGGGGGGGGCTACGAGCAGTACTTC
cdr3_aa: CASSFDMGGGYEQYF

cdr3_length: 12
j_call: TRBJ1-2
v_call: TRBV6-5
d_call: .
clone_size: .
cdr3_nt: TGTGCCAGCTGGGAGATTGGCTATGGCTACACCTTC
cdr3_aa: CASWEIGYGYTF

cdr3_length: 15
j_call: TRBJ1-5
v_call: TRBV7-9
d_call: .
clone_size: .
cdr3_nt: TGTGCCAGCAGCTTAGCGCACGGGGGGAATCAGCCCCAGCATTTT
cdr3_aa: CASSLAHGGNQPQHF

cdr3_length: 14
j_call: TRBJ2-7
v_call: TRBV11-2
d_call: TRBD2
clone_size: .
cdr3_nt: TGTGCCAGCAGCCTCACTAGCGCCACCTACGAGCAGTACTTC
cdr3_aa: CASSLTSATYEQYF

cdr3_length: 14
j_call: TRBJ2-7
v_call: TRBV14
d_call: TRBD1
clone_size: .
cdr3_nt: TGTGCCAGCAGCCCCGGGACAGACCCCTACGAGCAGTACTTC
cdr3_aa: CASSPGTDPYEQYF

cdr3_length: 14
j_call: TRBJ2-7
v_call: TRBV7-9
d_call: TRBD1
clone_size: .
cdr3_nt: TGTGCCAGCACGGACAGGGGGCCCCTATACGAGCAGTACTTC
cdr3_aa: CASTDRGPLYEQYF

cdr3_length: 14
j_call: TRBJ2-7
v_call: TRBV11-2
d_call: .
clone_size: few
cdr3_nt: TGTGCCAGCAGCTTAGGTCTAGCCCCCGGGGAGCAGTACTTC
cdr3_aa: CASSLGLAPGEQYF

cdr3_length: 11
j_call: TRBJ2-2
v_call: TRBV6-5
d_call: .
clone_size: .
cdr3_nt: TGTGCCAGCGAGGGGATAGGGGAGCTGTTTTTT
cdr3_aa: CASEGIGELFF

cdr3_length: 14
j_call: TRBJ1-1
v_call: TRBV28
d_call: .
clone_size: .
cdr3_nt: TGTGCCAGCACTTTACCGTGGGAGAACACTGAAGCTTTCTTT
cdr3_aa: CASTLPWENTEAFF

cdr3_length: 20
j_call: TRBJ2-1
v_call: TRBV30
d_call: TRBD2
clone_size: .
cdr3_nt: TGTGCCTGGAGTGTAAGTAAGGTCGGGAGGGGGGCCAGATCCTACAATGAGCAGTTCTTC
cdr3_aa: CAWSVSKVGRGARSYNEQFF

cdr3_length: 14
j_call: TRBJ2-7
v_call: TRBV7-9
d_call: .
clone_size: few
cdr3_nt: TGTGCCAGCAGCTTATCGGCCGGCTCCTACGAGCAGTACTTC
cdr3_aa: CASSLSAGSYEQYF

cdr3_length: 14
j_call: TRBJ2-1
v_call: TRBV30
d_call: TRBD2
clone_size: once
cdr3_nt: TGTGCCTGGAGTATGAGCGGGAGTGCGAATGAGCAGTTCTTC
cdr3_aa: CAWSMSGSANEQFF

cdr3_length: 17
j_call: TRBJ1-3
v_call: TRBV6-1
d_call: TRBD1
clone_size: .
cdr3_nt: TGTGCCAGCAGTGAAGCTGGACAGGGAGTCCCTGGAAACACCATATATTTT
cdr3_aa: CASSEAGQGVPGNTIYF

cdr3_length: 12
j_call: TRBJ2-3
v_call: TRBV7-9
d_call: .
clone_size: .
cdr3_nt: TGTGCCAGCAGCTTCGGGACAGATACGCAGTATTTT
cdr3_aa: CASSFGTDTQYF

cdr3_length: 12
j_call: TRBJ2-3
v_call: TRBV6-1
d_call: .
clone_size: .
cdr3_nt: TGTGCCAGCAGTGTCCTCACAGATACGCAGTATTTT
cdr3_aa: CASSVLTDTQYF

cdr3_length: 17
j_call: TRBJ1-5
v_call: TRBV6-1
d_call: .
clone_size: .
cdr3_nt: TGTGCCAGCAGTGGACCGGGACACGCTTCAATCAATCAGCCCCAGCATTTT
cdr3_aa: CASSGPGHASINQPQHF

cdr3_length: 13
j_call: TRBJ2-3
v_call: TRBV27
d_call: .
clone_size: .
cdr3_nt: TGTGCCAGCTGGGACCCACCGACAGATACGCAGTATTTT
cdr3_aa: CASWDPPTDTQYF

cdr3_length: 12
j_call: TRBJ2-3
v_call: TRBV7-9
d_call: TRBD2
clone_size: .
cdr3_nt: TGTGCCAGCAGTTCCCTGTTGGGAGGGCGGGATTTT
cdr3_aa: CASSSLLGGRDF

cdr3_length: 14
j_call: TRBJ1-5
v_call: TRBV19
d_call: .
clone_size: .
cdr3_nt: TGTGCCAGTAGTATTTCAAGGGTTGAACAGCCCCAGCATTTT
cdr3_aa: CASSISRVEQPQHF

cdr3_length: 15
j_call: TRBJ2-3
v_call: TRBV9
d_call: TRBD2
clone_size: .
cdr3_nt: TGTGCCAGCACTAGCGGGGGATCTAGCACAGATACGCAGTATTTT
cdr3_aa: CASTSGGSSTDTQYF

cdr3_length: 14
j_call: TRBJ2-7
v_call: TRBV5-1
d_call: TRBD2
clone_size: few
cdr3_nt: TGCGCCAGCAGCATGACTAGCGACTCCTACGAGCAGTACTTC
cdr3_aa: CASSMTSDSYEQYF

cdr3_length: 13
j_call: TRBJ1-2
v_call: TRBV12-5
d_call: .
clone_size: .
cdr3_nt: TGTGCTAGTGGTCCCGGGGACGTCCATGGCTACACCTTC
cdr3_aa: CASGPGDVHGYTF

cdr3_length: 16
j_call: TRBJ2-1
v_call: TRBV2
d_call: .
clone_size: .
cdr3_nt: TGTGCCAGCAGTGAGGGGGGGGCCAGCTCCTACAATGAGCAGTTCTTC
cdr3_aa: CASSEGGASSYNEQFF

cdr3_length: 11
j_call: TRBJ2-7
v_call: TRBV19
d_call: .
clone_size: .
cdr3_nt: TGTGCCAGTAGTTTTCGCTACGAGCAGTACTTC
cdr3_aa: CASSFRYEQYF

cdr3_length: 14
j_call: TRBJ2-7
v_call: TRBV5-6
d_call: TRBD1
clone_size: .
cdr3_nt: TGTGCCAGCAGTTCCGGGACAGGGACCTACGAGCAGTACTTC
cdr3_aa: CASSSGTGTYEQYF

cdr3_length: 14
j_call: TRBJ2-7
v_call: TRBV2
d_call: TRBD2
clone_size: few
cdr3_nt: TGTGCCAGCATCCGGGGGGACTGGTCCTACGAGCAGTACTTC
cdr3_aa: CASIRGDWSYEQYF

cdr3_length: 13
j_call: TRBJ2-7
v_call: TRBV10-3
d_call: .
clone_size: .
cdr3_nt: TGTGCCATCGGGGGGTCGGTAGGTAACGAGCAGTACTTC
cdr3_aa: CAIGGSVGNEQYF

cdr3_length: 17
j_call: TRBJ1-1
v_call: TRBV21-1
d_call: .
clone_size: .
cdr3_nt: TGTGCCAGCAATTTCGGACAGTCGGGGGGGATGAACACTGAAGCTTTCTTT
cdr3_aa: CASNFGQSGGMNTEAFF

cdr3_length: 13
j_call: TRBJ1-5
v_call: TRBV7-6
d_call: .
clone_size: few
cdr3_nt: TGTGCCAGCACCTCGGGGTTCGATCAGCCCCAGCATTTT
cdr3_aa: CASTSGFDQPQHF

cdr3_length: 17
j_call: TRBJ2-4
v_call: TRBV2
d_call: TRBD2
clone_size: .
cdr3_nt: TGTGCCAGCAGTGAGAGAGCGGGAGGGCCGCCCAAAAACATTCAGTACTTC
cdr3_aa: CASSERAGGPPKNIQYF

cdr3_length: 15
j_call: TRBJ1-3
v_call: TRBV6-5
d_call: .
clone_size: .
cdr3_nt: TGTGCCAGCGCAGAGGGGCGTTGGGCTGGAAACACCATATATTTT
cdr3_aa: CASAEGRWAGNTIYF

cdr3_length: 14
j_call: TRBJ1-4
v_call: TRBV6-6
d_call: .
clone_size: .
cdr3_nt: TGTGCCAGCAGTTACCTCTCCTCGGGGGAAAAACTGTTTTTT
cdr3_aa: CASSYLSSGEKLFF

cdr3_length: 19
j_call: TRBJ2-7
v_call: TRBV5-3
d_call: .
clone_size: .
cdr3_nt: TGTGCCAGAAGCCGAAACACACCACGTAAGGCGGAAAGCTCCTACGAGCAGTACTTC
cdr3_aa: CARSRNTPRKAESSYEQYF

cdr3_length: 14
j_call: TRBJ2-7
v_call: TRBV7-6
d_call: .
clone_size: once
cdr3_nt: TGTGCCAGCAGCTTAATGGGGAACGCCTACGAGCAGTACTTC
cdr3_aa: CASSLMGNAYEQYF

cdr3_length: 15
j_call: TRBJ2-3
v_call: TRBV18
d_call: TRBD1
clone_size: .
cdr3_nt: TGTGCCAGCTCACCTGATGGACAGGGAACAGATACGCAGTATTTT
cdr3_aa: CASSPDGQGTDTQYF

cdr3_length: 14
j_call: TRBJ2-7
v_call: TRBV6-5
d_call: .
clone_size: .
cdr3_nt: TGTGCCAGCAGTCGAAGCCCTACCCCCTACGAGCAGTACTTC
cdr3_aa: CASSRSPTPYEQYF

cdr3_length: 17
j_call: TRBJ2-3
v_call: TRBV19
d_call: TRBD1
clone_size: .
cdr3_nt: TGTGCCAGTAGTATAGCCTGGGACAGCGTGTACACAGATACGCAGTATTTT
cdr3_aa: CASSIAWDSVYTDTQYF

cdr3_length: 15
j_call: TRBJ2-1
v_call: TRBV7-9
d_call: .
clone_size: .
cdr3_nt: TGTGCCAGCAGCTTAGTCCCCATCCCCTACAATGAGCAGTTCTTC
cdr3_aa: CASSLVPIPYNEQFF

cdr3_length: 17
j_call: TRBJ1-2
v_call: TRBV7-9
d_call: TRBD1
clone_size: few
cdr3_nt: TGTGCCAGCATAACAGACCCGGGACAGGGGGCTAACTATGGCTACACCTTC
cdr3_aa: CASITDPGQGANYGYTF

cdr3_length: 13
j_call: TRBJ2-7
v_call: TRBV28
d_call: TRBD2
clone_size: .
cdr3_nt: TGTGCCAGCAGGCGGGACTACACCTACGAGCAGTACTTC
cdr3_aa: CASRRDYTYEQYF

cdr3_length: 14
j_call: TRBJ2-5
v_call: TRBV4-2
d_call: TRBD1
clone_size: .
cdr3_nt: TGTGCCAGCAGCGTGGGACAGGGACAAGAGACCCAGTACTTC
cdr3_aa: CASSVGQGQETQYF

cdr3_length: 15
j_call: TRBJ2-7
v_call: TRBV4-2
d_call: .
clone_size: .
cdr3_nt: TGTGCCAGCAGCCAGGGCCCCCGCGCTTCGGACGAGCAGTACTTC
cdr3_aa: CASSQGPRASDEQYF

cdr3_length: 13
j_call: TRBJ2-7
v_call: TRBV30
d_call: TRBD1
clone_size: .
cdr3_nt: TGTGCCTGGAGTGCCGGGACAGGGAACGAGCAGTACTTC
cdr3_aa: CAWSAGTGNEQYF